This TCR beta chain was captured by sequencing in a study of blood T cell repertoires in COVID-19. This clone was seen more than once but under ten times. Germline V CDR1 and CDR2: SGHRS, YFSETQ. The CDR3 is made up of 15 amino acids. V shed 0 bases and J shed 4 bases, with 14 bases lying between them. The data were produced by immunoSEQ multiplex PCR, yet TCRdb's version contains in-frame clones alone and is incomplete. Altogether roughly 160,000 clones are present, about 85% being singletons, with the ten largest covering 1% to 1.2%. Sequences were obtained from peripheral blood. The V call is TRBV5-1, the J call TRBJ2-7; a possible D gene is TRBD1 (5 bases). The clonotype was recovered from a man between 35 and 55 years old with acute or convalescent COVID-19. The CDR3 DNA reads as TGCGCCAGCAGCTTGGGGTCAGGGAATATTTACGAGCAGTACTTC. This sequence encodes CASSLGSGNIYEQYF.